This TCR beta chain is from a study of blood T cell repertoires in COVID-19 (TCRdb year 2020). At the level of the whole study: Recovered participants in ImmuneRACE Cohort 3 were defined by two consecutive negative NP/OP PCR tests, clearance by a healthcare professional, or resolution of symptoms. The collaborator samples originated in the United States, Italy and Spain and spanned the acute and convalescent phases of COVID-19. The prospective study material was composed of cDNA or gDNA derived from T cells, B-cell-depleted T cells, or PBMCs. The dataset comprised deeply sampled blood TCRbeta repertoires from subjects exposed to, actively infected with, or recovered from COVID-19. A freely available public database, intended as a resource for researchers studying the immune response to SARS-CoV-2, is where the repertoires were released. The samples were drawn from the first 160 participants of the ongoing ImmuneRACE study and from more than 1,000 subjects provided by 6 global collaborators. Nearly every sample came with metadata listing a de-identified subject ID, COVID-19 status, age in years and sex. HLA class I and class II types, where available, came from metadata supplied by the sample provider rather than from assay-based typing. What the authors observed across the whole study: The amount of clinical and demographic metadata varied by source and participant and was provided uncurated.

Participants in the prospective study were enrolled through a virtual design, were aged about 18 to 89 years, and lived in 24 United States geographic areas. Cohort assignment in the prospective study relied on participant-reported clinical history from a screening survey and a study questionnaire. In the prospective study, whole blood, serum and a nasopharyngeal or oropharyngeal swab were collected from each participant by mobile phlebotomists. Over a roughly 2-month period, participants in the prospective study had the option of providing additional blood draws and questionnaires. Before DNA extraction, prospective study blood samples were shipped either frozen or at room temperature. TCRbeta CDR3 regions were amplified from genomic DNA using the immunoSEQ Assay, a bias-controlled multiplex PCR. In the paper's pipeline: Within the assay, amplification of reference gene primers was used to estimate how many nucleated cells each sample contained. To quantify the absolute abundance of each unique TCRbeta CDR3 rearrangement, sequence reads were collapsed and filtered. For each sample, productive Simpson clonality was calculated as the square root of Simpson's diversity index across productive rearrangements. TCRdb's version of the immuneACCESS table is confined to in-frame rearrangements and falls short of the full clone set. An unresolved V gene accounts for under half of the shortfall where checked; the remainder is of unknown origin. Clone size and V and J calls were adopted from that table, with D and trimming inferred from the DNA. Here the sample has over 110,000 clones; 75% to 90% occur a single time. Roughly 3.9% of the sample is in the top ten clones.

Remarks on this clone: It has no known antigen specificity. Per-nucleotide qualities are absent, and no much larger clonotype sits a single base away.

V and J are truncated by 5 bases and 1 base respectively, leaving an intervening sequence of 21 bases. CDR1 and CDR2 are read off the germline V gene as KGHSH and LQKENI. Measured from the cysteine to the phenylalanine, the CDR3 is 19 residues long. The entry retains the CDR3 DNA only, 57 bases that are in frame from base 1. What was sequenced was PBMCs or T cells enriched from blood (not recorded which). In this chain, TRBV18 is recombined with TRBJ2-6, with a weak D call of TRBD1 (6 bases match). The clonotype originates from a man aged 45 to 65 in a cohort exposed to, infected with or recovered from COVID-19 (not recorded which). In nucleotide form, the sequence is TGTGCCAGCTCATGGATGGGGGCCCTGGTCTTTTCTGGGGCCAACGTCCTGACTTTC. It is translated as CASSWMGALVFSGANVLTF.